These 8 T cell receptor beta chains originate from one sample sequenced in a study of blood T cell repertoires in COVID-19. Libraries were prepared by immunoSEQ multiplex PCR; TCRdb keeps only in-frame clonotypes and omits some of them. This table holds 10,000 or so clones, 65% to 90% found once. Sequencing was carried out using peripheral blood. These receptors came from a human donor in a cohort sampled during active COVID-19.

The DNA of the CDR3 is TGTGCCAGCAGCTTGTATGCAGTCTATGGCTACACCTTC. Its translation is CASSLYAVYGYTF. The V gene is TRBV5-5, the J gene TRBJ1-2; D gene unclear. The CDR3 runs to 13 residues. Germline V gene sequence: CDR1 SGHKS, CDR2 YYEKEE (reference sequence). Trimming removed 1 base from V and 4 bases from J, with 8 bases in between.

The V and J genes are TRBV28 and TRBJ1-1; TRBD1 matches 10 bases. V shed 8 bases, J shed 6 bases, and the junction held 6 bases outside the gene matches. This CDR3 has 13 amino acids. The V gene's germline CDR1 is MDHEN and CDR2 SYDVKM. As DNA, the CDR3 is TGTGCCAGCCGCGGACAGGGGGAAGCTGAAGCTTTCTTT. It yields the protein CASRGQGEAEAFF.

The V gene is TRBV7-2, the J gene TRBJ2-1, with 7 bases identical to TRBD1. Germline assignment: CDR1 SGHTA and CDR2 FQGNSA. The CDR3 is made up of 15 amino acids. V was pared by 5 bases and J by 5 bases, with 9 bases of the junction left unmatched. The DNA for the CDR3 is TGTGCCAGCAGCCCGAGGGGGCTCGGGAACAATGAGCAGTTCTTC. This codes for CASSPRGLGNNEQFF. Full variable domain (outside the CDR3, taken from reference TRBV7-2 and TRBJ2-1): GAGVSQSPSNKVTEKGKDVELRCDPISGHTALYWYRQSLGQGLEFLIYFQGNSAPDKSGLPSDRFSAERTGGSVSTLTIQRTQQEDSAVYLCASSPRGLGNNEQFFGPGTRLTVL.

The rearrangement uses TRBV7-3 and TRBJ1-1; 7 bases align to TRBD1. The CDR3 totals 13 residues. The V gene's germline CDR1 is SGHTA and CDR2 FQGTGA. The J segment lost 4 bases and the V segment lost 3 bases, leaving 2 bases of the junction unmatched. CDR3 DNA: TGTGCCAGCAGCTTGACAGGGCGCACTGAAGCTTTCTTT. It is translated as CASSLTGRTEAFF.

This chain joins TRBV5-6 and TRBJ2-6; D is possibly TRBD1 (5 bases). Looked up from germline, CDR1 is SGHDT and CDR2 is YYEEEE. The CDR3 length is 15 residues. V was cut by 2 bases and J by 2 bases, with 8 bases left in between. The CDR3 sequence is CASSLLGAGANVLTF. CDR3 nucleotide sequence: TGTGCCAGCAGCTTATTAGGGGCTGGGGCCAACGTCCTGACTTTC.

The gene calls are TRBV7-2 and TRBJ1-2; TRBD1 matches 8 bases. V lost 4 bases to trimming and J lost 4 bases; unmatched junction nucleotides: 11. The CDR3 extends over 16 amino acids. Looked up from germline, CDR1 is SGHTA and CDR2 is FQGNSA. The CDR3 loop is CASSSDRVPTLYGYTF. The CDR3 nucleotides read TGTGCCAGCAGCTCGGACAGGGTTCCTACACTCTATGGCTACACCTTC.

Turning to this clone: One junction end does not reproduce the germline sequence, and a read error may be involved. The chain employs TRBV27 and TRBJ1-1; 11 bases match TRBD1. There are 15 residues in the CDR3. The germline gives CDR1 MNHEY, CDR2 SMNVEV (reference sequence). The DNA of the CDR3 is TGTGCCAGCAGTCCGGGGACAGGGGGTGCCTTTTTAGGGATCTTT. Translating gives CASSPGTGGAFLGIF.

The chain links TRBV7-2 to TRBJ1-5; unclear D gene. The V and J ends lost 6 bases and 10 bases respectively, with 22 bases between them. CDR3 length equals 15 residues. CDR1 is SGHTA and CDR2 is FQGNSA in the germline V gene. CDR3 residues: CASSRIPGSTTPQHF. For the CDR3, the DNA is TGTGCCAGCAGTCGGATTCCAGGTTCCACCACTCCCCAGCATTTT.